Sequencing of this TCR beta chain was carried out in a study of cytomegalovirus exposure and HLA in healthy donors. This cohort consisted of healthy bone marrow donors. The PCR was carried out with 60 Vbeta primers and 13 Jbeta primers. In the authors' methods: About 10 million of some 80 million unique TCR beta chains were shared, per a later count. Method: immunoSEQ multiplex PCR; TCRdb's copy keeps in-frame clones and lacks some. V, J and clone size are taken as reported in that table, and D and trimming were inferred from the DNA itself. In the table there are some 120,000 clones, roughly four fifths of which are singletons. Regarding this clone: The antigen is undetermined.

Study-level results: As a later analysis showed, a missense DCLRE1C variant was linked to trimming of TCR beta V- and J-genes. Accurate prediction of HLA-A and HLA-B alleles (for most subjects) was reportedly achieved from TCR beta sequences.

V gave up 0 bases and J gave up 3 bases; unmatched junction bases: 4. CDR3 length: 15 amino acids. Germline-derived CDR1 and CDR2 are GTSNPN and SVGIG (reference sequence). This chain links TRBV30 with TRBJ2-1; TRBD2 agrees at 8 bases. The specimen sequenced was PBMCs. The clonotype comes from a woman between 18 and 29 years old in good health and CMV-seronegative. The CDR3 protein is CAWSVGTSGYNEQFF. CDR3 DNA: TGTGCCTGGAGTGTAGGGACTAGTGGCTACAATGAGCAGTTCTTC.